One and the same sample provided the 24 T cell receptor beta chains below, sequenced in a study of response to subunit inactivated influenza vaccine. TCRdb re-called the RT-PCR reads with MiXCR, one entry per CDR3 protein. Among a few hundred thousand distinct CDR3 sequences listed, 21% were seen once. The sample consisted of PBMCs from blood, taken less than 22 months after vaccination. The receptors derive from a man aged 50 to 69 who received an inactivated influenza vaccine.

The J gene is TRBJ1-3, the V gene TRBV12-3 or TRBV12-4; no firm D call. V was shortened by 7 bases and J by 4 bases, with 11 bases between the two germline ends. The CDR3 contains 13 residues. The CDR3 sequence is CASTLSQGNTIYF. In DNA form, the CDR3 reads TGTGCCAGCACCTTATCACAGGGAAACACCATATATTTT.

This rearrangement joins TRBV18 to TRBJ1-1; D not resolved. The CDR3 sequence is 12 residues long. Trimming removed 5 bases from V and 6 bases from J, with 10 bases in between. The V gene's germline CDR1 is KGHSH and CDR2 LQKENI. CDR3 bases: TGTGCCAGCTCAGGAGCGGGCGCTGAAGCTTTCTTT. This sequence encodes CASSGAGAEAFF.

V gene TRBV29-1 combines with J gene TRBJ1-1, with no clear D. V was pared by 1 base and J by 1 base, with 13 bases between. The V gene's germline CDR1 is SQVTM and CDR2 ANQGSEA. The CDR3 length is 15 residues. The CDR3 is CSVEGTVTRNTEAFF. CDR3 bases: TGCAGCGTTGAAGGGACGGTGACTCGGAACACTGAAGCTTTCTTT.

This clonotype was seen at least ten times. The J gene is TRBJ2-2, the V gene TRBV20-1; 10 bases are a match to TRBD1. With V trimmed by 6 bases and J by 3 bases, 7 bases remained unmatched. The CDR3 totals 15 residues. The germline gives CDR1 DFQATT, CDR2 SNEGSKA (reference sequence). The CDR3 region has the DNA TGCAGTGCCACGGACAGGGGGGGCTACACCGGGGAGCTGTTTTTT. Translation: CSATDRGGYTGELFF.

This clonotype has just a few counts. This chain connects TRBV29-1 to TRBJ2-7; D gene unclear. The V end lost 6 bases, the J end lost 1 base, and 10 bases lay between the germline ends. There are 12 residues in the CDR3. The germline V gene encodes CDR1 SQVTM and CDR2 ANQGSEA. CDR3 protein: CSVRAGSYEQYF. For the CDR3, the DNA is TGCAGCGTAAGGGCCGGATCCTACGAGCAGTACTTC.

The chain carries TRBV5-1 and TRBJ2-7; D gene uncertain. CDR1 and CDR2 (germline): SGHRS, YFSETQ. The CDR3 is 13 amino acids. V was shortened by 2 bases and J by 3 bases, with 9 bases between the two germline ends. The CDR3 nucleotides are TGCGCCAGCAGCTTCGACACTCACTACGAGCAGTACTTC. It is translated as CASSFDTHYEQYF.

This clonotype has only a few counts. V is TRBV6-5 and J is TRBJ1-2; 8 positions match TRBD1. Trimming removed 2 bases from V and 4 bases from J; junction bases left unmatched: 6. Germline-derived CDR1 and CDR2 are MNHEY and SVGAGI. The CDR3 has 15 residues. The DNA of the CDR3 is TGTGCCAGCAGTTACGGCAGGGGGCTTCGCTATGGCTACACCTTC. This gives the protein CASSYGRGLRYGYTF.

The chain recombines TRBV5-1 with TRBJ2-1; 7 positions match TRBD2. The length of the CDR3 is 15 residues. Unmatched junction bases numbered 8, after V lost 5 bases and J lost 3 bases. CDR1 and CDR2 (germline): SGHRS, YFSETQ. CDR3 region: CASSFSAGYYNEQFF. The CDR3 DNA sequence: TGCGCCAGCAGTTTCTCAGCGGGGTACTACAATGAGCAGTTCTTC.

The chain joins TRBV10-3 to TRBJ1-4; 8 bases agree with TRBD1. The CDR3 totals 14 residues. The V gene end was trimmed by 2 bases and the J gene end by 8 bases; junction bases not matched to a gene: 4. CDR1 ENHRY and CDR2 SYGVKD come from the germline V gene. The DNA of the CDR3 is TGTGCCATCAGTGAGGGACAGGGAAGCGAAAAACTGTTTTTT. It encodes CAISEGQGSEKLFF.

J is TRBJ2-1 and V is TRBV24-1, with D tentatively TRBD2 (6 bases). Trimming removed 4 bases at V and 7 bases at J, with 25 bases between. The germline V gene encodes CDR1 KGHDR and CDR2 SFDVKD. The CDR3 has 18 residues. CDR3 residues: CATSDSHLRRGDWNEQFF. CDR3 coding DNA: TGTGCCACCAGTGACTCCCACCTAAGGAGGGGTGATTGGAATGAGCAGTTCTTC.

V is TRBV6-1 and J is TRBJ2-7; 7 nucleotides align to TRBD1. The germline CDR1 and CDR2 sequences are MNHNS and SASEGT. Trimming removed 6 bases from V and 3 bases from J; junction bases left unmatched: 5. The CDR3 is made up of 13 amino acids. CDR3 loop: CASRDRILYEQYF. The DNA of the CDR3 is TGTGCCAGCAGGGACAGGATCCTCTACGAGCAGTACTTC.

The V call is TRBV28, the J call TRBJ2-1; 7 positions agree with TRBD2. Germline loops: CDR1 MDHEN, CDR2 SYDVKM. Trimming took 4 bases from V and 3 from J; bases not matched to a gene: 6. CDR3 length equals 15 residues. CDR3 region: CASSWAGADYNEQFF. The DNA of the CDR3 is TGTGCCAGCAGTTGGGCGGGAGCGGACTACAATGAGCAGTTCTTC.

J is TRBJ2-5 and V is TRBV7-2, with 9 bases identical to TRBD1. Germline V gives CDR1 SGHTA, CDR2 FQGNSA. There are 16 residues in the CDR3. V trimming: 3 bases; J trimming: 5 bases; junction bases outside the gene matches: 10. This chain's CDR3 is CASSLGTGSRVETQYF. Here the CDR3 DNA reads TGTGCCAGCAGCTTGGGGACAGGGTCCAGGGTGGAGACCCAGTACTTC.

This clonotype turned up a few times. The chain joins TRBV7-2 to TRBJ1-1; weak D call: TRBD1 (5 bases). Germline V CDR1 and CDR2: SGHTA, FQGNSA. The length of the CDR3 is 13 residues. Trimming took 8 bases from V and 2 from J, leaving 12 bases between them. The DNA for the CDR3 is TGTGCCAGCCACCGGGACCGAAACACTGAAGCTTTCTTT. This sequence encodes CASHRDRNTEAFF.

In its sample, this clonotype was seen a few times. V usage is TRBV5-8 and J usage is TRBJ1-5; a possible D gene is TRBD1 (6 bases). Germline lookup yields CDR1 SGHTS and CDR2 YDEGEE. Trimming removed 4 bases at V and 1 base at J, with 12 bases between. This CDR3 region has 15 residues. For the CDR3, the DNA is TGTGCCAGCAGCCGAGGGGGTTGGAGCAATCAGCCCCAGCATTTT. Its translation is CASSRGGWSNQPQHF.

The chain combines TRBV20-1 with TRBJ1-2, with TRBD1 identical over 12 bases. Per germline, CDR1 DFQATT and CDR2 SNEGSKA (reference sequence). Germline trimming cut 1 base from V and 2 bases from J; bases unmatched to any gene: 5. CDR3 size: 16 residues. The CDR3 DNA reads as TGCAGTGCTAGAGGGGGGGACAGGGGGCCAAACTATGGCTACACCTTC. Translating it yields CSARGGDRGPNYGYTF.

The CDR3 protein is CASSQFYWTEAFF. Written as DNA, the CDR3 is TGCGCCAGCAGCCAATTTTACTGGACTGAAGCTTTCTTT. The chain is built from TRBV4-3 and TRBJ1-1; D gene unclear. Germline CDR1 is LGHNA and CDR2 is YSLEER. V was trimmed by 2 bases and J by 5 bases, leaving 9 bases between them. This CDR3 contains 13 residues.

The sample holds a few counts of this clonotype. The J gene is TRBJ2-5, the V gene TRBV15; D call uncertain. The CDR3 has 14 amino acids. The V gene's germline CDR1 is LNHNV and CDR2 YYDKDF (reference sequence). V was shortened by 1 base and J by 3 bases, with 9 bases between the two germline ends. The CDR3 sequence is CATSRVAREETQYF. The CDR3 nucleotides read TGTGCCACCAGCAGAGTGGCACGAGAAGAGACCCAGTACTTC.

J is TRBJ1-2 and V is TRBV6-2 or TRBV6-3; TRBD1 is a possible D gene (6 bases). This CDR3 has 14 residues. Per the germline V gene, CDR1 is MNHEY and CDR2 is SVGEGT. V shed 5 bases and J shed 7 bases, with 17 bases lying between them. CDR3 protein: CASSKQGGKFGYTF. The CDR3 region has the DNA TGTGCCAGCAGTAAACAGGGTGGAAAGTTTGGCTACACCTTC.

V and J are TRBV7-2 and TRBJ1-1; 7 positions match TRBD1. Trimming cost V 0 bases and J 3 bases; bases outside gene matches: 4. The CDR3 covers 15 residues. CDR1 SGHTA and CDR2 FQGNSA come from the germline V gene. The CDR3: CASSLARQGDTEAFF. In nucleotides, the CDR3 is TGTGCCAGCAGCTTAGCGCGGCAGGGGGACACTGAAGCTTTCTTT.

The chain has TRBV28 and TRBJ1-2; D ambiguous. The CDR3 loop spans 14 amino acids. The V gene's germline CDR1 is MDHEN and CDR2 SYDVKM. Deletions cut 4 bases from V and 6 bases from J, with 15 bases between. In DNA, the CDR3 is TGTGCCAGCAGTTCTAAACCCCGGGTGGATGGCTACACCTTC. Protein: CASSSKPRVDGYTF.

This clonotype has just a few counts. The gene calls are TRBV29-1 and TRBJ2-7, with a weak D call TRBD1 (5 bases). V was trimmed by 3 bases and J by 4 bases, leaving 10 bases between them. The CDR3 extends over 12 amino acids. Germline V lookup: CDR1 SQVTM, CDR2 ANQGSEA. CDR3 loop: CSVESGRYEQYF. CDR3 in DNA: TGCAGCGTTGAGTCAGGGCGATACGAGCAGTACTTC.

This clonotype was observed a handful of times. The CDR3 protein is CSASTGLLSYEQYF. The CDR3 DNA sequence: TGCAGTGCTAGTACAGGGCTCCTCTCCTACGAGCAGTACTTC. The rearrangement joins TRBV20-1 to TRBJ2-7; D possibly corresponds to TRBD1 (6 bases). V was cut by 3 bases and J by 0 bases, with 12 bases left in between. From germline, CDR1 is DFQATT and CDR2 SNEGSKA (reference sequence). This CDR3 spans 14 amino acids.

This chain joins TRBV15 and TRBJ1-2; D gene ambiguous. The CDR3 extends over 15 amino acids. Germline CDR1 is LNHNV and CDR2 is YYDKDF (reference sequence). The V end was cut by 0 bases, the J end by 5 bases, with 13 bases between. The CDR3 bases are TGTGCCACCAGCAGAGAGTTGTACCGCGAATATGGCTACACCTTC. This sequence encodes CATSRELYREYGYTF.